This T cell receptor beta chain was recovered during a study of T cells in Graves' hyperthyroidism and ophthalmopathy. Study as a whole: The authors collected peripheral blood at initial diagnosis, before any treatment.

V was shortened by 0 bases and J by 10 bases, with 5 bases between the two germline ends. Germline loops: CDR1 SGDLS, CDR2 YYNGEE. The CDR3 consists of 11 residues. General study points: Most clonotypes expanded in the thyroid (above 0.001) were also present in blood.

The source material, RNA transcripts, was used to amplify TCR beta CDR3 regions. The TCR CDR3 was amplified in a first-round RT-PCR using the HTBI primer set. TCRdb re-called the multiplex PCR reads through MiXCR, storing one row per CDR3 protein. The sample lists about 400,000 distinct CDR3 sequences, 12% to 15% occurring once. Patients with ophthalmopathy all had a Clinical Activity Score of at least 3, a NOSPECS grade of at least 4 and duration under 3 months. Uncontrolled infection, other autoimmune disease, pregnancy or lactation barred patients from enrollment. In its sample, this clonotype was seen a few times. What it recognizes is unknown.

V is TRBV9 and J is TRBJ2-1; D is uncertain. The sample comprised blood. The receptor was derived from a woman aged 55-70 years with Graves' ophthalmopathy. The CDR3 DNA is TGTGCCAGCAGCGTAGGGGCGGAGCAGTTCTTC. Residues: CASSVGAEQFF.